This T cell receptor beta chain was found in a study of cytomegalovirus exposure and HLA in healthy donors. Notes on the study in general: V- and J-gene trimming of TCR beta was linked (in a later analysis) to a missense DCLRE1C variant. With high specificity and sensitivity, the classifier reportedly diagnosed cytomegalovirus status. The authors listed approximately 150 TCR beta chains as cytomegalovirus-associated.

The V segment lost 10 bases and the J segment 9 bases; nucleotides outside the gene matches: 8. There are 14 residues in the CDR3. Per germline, CDR1 SGHNT and CDR2 YYREEE (reference sequence). This clone showed up just a few times. Its matching antigen is unknown. PCR amplification relied on 60 Vbeta primers (plus 13 Jbeta primers). This table comes from immunoSEQ multiplex PCR, and its TCRdb copy is limited to in-frame clones, with some not included. The sample records about 120,000 clones, less than 65% being singletons. Healthy bone marrow donors supplied every sample. J is TRBJ2-1 and V is TRBV5-4, with 15 bases aligning to TRBD2. Sequenced input: PBMCs. The TCR comes from a middle-aged man in good health and CMV-seropositive. The CDR3 DNA reads as TGTGCCTACACCAGGACTAGCGGGGGGGCTGAGCAGTTCTTC. It codes for CAYTRTSGGAEQFF.